This TCR beta chain was identified in a study of blood T cell repertoires in COVID-19. V lost 0 bases to trimming and J lost 3 bases, with 3 bases between them. From germline, CDR1 is SGHTA and CDR2 FQGNSA. The CDR3 consists of 13 residues. Profiling relied on immunoSEQ multiplex PCR, and the TCRdb table lists in-frame clones only, not all of them. The table has 150,000 to 200,000 clones, 70% to 90% seen once; the top ten hold 3.5% to 4.5%. This TCR was sampled from a human donor in a cohort sampled during active COVID-19. The chain employs TRBV7-2 and TRBJ2-1; D is undetermined. The sequenced sample consisted of peripheral blood. The CDR3 DNA is TGTGCCAGCAGCTTAGCCAGCTACAATGAGCAGTTCTTC. Translating it yields CASSLASYNEQFF.